This T cell receptor (beta chain) was profiled in a study of long-term antiretroviral therapy in people with HIV. Study context: First collections came about a decade before the 2015 immediate-ART recommendation.

Trimming pared 1 base from V and 3 bases from J, leaving 10 bases between. From germline, CDR1 is SGHTA and CDR2 FQGTGA. The CDR3 runs to 14 residues. Study results and caveats: The blood, collected between about 2003 and 2017, was possibly taken under older ART regimens.

A remark on this clone: Antigen: not known.

The assay used was immunoSEQ (version v3.0), run at survey level. Profiling relied on immunoSEQ multiplex PCR, and the TCRdb table lists in-frame clones only, not all of them. The sample carries over 25,000 clones, approximately 78% recorded once. Every one of the participants with HIV received treatment in the United States. The chain joins TRBV7-3 to TRBJ2-7; D gene uncertain. The sequence was obtained from a man aged 35 to 55 with HIV. The sequenced sample was unsorted PBMCs, obtained 3 years after starting antiretroviral therapy. CDR3 residues: CASSLMPGVYEQYF. In nucleotides, the CDR3 is TGTGCCAGCAGCTTAATGCCAGGCGTCTACGAGCAGTACTTC.